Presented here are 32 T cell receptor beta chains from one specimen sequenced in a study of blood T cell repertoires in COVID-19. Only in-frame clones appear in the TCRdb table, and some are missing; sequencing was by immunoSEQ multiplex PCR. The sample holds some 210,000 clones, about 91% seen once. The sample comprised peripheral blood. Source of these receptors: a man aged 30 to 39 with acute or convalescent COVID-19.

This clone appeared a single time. The CDR3 spells CASSFAETQYF. In DNA, the CDR3 is TGTGCCAGCAGCTTTGCGGAGACCCAGTACTTC. The chain has TRBV7-9 and TRBJ2-5, with D unclear. In germline, CDR1 is SEHNR, CDR2 FQNEAQ (reference sequence). The CDR3 spans 11 residues. V lost 3 bases and J lost 5, with 4 bases in between.

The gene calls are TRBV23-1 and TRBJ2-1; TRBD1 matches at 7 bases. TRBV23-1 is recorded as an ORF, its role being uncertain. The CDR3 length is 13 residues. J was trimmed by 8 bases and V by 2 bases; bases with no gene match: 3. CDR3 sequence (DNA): TGCGCCAGCAGTCAACCCACAGGGGATGAGCAGTTCTTC. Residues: CASSQPTGDEQFF.

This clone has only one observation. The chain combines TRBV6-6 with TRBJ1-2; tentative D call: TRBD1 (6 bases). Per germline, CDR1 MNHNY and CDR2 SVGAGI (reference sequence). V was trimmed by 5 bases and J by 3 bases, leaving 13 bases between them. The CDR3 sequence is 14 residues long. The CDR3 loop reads CASSQRTEDYGYTF. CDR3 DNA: TGTGCCAGCAGTCAGAGGACAGAAGACTATGGCTACACCTTC.

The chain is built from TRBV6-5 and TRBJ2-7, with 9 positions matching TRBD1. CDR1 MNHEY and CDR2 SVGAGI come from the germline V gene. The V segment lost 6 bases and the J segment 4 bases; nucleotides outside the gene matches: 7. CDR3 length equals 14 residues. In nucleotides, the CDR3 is TGTGCCAGCAGCCCCGGGACAGGGATATACGAGCAGTACTTC. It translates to CASSPGTGIYEQYF.

This CDR3 is CASSWGGHLSSYEQYF. DNA of the CDR3: TGTGCCAGCAGCTGGGGAGGACACCTGAGCTCCTACGAGCAGTACTTC. The chain recombines TRBV5-5 with TRBJ2-7; D perhaps matches TRBD2 (6 bases). The CDR3 contains 16 residues. V gave up 3 bases and J gave up 0 bases, with 16 bases separating them. Germline assignment: CDR1 SGHKS and CDR2 YYEKEE (reference sequence).

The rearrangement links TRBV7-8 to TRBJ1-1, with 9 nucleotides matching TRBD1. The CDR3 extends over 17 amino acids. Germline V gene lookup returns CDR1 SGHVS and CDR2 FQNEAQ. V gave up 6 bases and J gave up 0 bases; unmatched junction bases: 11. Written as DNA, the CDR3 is TGTGCCAGCAGTCTCACCGGGACAGGGATTGTGAACACTGAAGCTTTCTTT. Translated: CASSLTGTGIVNTEAFF.

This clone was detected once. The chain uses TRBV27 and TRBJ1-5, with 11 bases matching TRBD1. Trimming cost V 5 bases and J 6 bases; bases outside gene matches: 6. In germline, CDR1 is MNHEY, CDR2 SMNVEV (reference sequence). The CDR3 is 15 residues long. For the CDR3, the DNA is TGTGCCAGCAGTCCGGACAGGGGGCTCTTTCAGCCCCAGCATTTT. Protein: CASSPDRGLFQPQHF.

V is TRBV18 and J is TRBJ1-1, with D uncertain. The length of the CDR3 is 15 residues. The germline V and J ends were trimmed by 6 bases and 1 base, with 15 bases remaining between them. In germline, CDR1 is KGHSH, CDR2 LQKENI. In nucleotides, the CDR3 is TGTGCCAGCTCCCGCGGCGGAGCAGAGAACACTGAAGCTTTCTTT. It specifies CASSRGGAENTEAFF.

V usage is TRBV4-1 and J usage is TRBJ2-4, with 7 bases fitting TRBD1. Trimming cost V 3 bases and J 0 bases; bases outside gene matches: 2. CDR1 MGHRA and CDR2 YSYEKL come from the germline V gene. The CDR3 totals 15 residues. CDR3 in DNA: TGCGCCAGCAGCCAGACAGGGTTAGCCAAAAACATTCAGTACTTC. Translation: CASSQTGLAKNIQYF.

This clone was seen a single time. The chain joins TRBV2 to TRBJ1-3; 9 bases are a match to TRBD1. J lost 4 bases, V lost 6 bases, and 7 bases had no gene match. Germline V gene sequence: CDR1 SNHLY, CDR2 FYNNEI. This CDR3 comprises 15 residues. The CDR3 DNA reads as TGTGCCAGCAGGGCCACAGGGGGCAAGGGAAACACCATATATTTT. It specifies CASRATGGKGNTIYF.

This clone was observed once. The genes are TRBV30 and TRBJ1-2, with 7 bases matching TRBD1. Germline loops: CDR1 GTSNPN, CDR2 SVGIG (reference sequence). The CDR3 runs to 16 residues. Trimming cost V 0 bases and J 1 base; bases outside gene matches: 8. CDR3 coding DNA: TGTGCCTGGAGTGTAGAAAAGGGGGCACTTAACTATGGCTACACCTTC. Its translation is CAWSVEKGALNYGYTF.

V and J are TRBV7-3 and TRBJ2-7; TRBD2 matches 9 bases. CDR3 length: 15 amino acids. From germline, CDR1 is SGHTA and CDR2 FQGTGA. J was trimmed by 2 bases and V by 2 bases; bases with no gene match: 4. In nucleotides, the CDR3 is TGTGCCAGCAGCTTAGGGGGCGGGAGGGCCTACGAGCAGTACTTC. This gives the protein CASSLGGGRAYEQYF.

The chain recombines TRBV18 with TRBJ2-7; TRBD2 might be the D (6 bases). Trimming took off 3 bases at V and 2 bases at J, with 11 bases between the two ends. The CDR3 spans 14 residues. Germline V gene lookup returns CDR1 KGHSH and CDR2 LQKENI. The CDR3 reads CASSPGGSTYEQYF. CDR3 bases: TGTGCCAGCTCACCCGGAGGGTCGACCTACGAGCAGTACTTC.

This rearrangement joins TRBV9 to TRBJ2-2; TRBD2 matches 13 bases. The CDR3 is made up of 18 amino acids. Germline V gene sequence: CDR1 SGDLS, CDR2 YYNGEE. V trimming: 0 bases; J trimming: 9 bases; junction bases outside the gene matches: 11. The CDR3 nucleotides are TGTGCCAGCAGCGTAGAAACACCGGGACTAGCGGGATACCGGGAGCTGTTTTTT. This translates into CASSVETPGLAGYRELFF.

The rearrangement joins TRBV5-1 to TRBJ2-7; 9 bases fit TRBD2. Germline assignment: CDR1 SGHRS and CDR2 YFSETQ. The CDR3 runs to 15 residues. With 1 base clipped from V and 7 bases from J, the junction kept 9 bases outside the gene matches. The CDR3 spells CASSLSAGGPKEQYF. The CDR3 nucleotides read TGCGCCAGCAGCTTGTCGGCGGGAGGGCCAAAGGAGCAGTACTTC.

This CDR3 reads CASSGGLAGVTGELFF. CDR3 DNA: TGTGCCAGCAGTGGGGGGCTAGCGGGAGTCACCGGGGAGCTGTTTTTT. The chain is built from TRBV2 and TRBJ2-2; TRBD2 matches 10 bases. Germline CDR1 is SNHLY and CDR2 is FYNNEI. V lost 4 bases and J lost 4; bases outside the gene matches: 6. The CDR3 runs to 16 residues.

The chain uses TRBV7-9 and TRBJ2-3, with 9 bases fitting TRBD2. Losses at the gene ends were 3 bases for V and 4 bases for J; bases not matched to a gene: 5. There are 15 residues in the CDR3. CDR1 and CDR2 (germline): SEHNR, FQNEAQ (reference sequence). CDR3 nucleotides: TGTGCCAGCAGCTTGAGGACTAGCGTTGCAGATACGCAGTATTTT. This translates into CASSLRTSVADTQYF.

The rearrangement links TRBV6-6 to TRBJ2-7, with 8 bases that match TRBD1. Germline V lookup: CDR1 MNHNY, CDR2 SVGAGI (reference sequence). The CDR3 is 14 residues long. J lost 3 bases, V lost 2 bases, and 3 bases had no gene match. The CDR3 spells CASSYTGQGYEQYF. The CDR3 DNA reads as TGTGCCAGCAGTTACACCGGACAGGGCTACGAGCAGTACTTC.

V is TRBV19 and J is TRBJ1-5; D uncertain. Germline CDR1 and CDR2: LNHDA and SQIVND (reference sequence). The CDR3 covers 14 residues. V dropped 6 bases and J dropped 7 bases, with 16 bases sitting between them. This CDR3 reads CASRPGEGRQPQHF. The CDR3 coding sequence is TGTGCCAGTAGACCGGGAGAAGGGAGGCAGCCCCAGCATTTT.

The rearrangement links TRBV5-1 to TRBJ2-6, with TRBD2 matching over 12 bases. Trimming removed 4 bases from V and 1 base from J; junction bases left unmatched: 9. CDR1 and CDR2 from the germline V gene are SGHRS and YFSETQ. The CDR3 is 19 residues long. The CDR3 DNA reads TGCGCCAGCAGCGGCGGGCTTACTAGCGGGAGGTCTGGGGCCAACGTCCTGACTTTC. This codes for CASSGGLTSGRSGANVLTF.

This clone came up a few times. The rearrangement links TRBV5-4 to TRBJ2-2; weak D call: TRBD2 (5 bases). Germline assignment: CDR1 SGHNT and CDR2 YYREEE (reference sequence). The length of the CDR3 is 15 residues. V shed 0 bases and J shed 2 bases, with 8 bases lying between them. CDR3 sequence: CASSLAGLNTGELFF. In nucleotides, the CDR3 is TGTGCCAGCAGCTTGGCGGGGTTAAACACCGGGGAGCTGTTTTTT.

The CDR3 sequence: CASSRDYSYNEQFF. In nucleotides, the CDR3 is TGTGCCAGCAGCCGAGACTACTCCTACAATGAGCAGTTCTTC. The chain employs TRBV4-2 and TRBJ2-1, with D tentatively TRBD2 (5 bases). This CDR3 has 14 residues. V lost 4 bases and J lost 0, with 7 bases in between. Germline V lookup: CDR1 LGHNA, CDR2 YNFKEQ.

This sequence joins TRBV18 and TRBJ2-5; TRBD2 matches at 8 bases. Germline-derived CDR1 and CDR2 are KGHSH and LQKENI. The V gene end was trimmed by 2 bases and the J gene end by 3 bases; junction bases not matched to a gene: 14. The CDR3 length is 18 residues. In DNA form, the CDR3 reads TGTGCCAGCTCACCAGAGATCTTGCGGGGGGACCAAAAAGAGACCCAGTACTTC. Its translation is CASSPEILRGDQKETQYF.

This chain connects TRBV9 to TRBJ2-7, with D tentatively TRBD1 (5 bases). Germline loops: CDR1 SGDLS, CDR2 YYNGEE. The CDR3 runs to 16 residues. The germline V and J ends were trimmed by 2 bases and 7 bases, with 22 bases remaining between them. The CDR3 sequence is CASSVSNRPQKGEQYF. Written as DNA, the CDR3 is TGTGCCAGCAGCGTGTCGAACAGACCACAAAAGGGGGAGCAGTACTTC.

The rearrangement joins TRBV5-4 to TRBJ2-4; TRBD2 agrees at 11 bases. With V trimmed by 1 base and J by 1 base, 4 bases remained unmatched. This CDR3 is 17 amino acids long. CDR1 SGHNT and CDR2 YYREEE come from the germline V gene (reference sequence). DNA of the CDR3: TGTGCCAGCAGCTTGACTAGCGGGAGCGTGGCCAAAAACATTCAGTACTTC. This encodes CASSLTSGSVAKNIQYF.

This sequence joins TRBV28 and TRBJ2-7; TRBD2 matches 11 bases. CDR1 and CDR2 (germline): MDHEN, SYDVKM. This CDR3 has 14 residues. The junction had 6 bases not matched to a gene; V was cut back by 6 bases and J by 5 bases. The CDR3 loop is CASRAGTSGDEQYF. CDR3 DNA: TGTGCCAGCAGAGCCGGGACTAGCGGCGACGAGCAGTACTTC. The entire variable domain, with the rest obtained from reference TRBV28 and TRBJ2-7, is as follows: DVKVTQSSRYLVKRTGEKVFLECVQDMDHENMFWYRQDPGLGLRLIYFSYDVKMKEKGDIPEGYSVSREKKERFSLILESASTNQTSMYLCASRAGTSGDEQYFGPGTRLTVT.

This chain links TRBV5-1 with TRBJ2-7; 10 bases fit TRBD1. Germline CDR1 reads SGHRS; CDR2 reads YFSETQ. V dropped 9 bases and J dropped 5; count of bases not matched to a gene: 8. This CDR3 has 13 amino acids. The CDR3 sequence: CATRPGTGDEQYF. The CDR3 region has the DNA TGCGCCACCCGACCCGGGACAGGGGACGAGCAGTACTTC.

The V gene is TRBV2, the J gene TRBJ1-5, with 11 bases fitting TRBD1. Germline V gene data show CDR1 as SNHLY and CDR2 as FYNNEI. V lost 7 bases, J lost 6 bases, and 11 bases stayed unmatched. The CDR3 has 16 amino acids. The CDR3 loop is CASTTTGTGGGQPQHF. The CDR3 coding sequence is TGTGCCAGCACTACTACCGGGACAGGGGGAGGTCAGCCCCAGCATTTT.

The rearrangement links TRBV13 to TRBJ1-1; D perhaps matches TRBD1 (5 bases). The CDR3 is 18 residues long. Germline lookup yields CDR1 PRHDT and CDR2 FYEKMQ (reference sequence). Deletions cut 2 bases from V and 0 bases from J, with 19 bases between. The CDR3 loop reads CASSLSQGYVSLNTEAFF. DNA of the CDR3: TGTGCCAGCAGCTTAAGCCAGGGATATGTATCACTGAACACTGAAGCTTTCTTT. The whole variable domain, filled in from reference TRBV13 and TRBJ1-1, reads AAGVIQSPRHLIKEKRETATLKCYPIPRHDTVYWYQQGPGQDPQFLISFYEKMQSDKGSIPDRFSAQQFSDYHSELNMSSLELGDSALYFCASSLSQGYVSLNTEAFFGQGTRLTVV.

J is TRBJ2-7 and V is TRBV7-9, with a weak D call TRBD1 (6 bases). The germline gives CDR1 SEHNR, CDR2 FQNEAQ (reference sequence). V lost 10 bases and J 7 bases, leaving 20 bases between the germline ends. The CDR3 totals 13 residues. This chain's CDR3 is CAISNRAQNEQYF. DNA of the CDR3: TGTGCCATTTCAAACAGGGCCCAAAATGAGCAGTACTTC. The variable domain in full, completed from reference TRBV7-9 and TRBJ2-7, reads DTGVSQNPRHKITKRGQNVTFRCDPISEHNRLYWYRQTLGQGPEFLTYFQNEAQLEKSRLLSDRFSAERPKGSFSTLEIQRTEQGDSAMYLCAISNRAQNEQYFGPGTRLTVT.

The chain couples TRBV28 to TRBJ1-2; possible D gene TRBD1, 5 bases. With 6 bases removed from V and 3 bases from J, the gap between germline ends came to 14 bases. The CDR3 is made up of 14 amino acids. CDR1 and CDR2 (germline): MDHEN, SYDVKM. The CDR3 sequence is CASRRGGSDYGYTF. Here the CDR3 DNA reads TGTGCCAGCAGACGGGGGGGGAGTGACTATGGCTACACCTTC.

DNA for the CDR3: TGTGCCTGGGAACTGGGACAGCAAGAGACCCAGTACTTC. Its protein product is CAWELGQQETQYF. The rearrangement links TRBV30 to TRBJ2-5; 7 bases match TRBD1. The germline V gene encodes CDR1 GTSNPN and CDR2 SVGIG (reference sequence). Trimming at V came to 5 bases and at J to 2 bases, leaving 5 bases not matched to a gene. The CDR3 totals 13 residues.